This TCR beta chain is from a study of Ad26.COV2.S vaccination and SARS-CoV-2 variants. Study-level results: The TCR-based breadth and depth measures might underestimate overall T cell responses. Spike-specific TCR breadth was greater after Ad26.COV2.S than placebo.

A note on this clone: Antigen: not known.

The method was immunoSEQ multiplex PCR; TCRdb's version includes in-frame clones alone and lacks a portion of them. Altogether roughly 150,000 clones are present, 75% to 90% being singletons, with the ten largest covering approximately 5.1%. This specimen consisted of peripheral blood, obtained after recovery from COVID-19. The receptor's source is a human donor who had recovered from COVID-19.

Here the CDR3 DNA reads TGTGCCAGCAGTTACATTCGCCGACAACATTACGAGCAGTACTTC. This translates into CASSYIRRQHYEQYF. The V call is TRBV6-5, the J call TRBJ2-7, with D unresolved. The CDR3 loop spans 15 amino acids. The ends were cut back, 2 bases at V and 4 bases at J, with 15 bases in the middle. Germline V CDR1 and CDR2: MNHEY, SVGAGI.